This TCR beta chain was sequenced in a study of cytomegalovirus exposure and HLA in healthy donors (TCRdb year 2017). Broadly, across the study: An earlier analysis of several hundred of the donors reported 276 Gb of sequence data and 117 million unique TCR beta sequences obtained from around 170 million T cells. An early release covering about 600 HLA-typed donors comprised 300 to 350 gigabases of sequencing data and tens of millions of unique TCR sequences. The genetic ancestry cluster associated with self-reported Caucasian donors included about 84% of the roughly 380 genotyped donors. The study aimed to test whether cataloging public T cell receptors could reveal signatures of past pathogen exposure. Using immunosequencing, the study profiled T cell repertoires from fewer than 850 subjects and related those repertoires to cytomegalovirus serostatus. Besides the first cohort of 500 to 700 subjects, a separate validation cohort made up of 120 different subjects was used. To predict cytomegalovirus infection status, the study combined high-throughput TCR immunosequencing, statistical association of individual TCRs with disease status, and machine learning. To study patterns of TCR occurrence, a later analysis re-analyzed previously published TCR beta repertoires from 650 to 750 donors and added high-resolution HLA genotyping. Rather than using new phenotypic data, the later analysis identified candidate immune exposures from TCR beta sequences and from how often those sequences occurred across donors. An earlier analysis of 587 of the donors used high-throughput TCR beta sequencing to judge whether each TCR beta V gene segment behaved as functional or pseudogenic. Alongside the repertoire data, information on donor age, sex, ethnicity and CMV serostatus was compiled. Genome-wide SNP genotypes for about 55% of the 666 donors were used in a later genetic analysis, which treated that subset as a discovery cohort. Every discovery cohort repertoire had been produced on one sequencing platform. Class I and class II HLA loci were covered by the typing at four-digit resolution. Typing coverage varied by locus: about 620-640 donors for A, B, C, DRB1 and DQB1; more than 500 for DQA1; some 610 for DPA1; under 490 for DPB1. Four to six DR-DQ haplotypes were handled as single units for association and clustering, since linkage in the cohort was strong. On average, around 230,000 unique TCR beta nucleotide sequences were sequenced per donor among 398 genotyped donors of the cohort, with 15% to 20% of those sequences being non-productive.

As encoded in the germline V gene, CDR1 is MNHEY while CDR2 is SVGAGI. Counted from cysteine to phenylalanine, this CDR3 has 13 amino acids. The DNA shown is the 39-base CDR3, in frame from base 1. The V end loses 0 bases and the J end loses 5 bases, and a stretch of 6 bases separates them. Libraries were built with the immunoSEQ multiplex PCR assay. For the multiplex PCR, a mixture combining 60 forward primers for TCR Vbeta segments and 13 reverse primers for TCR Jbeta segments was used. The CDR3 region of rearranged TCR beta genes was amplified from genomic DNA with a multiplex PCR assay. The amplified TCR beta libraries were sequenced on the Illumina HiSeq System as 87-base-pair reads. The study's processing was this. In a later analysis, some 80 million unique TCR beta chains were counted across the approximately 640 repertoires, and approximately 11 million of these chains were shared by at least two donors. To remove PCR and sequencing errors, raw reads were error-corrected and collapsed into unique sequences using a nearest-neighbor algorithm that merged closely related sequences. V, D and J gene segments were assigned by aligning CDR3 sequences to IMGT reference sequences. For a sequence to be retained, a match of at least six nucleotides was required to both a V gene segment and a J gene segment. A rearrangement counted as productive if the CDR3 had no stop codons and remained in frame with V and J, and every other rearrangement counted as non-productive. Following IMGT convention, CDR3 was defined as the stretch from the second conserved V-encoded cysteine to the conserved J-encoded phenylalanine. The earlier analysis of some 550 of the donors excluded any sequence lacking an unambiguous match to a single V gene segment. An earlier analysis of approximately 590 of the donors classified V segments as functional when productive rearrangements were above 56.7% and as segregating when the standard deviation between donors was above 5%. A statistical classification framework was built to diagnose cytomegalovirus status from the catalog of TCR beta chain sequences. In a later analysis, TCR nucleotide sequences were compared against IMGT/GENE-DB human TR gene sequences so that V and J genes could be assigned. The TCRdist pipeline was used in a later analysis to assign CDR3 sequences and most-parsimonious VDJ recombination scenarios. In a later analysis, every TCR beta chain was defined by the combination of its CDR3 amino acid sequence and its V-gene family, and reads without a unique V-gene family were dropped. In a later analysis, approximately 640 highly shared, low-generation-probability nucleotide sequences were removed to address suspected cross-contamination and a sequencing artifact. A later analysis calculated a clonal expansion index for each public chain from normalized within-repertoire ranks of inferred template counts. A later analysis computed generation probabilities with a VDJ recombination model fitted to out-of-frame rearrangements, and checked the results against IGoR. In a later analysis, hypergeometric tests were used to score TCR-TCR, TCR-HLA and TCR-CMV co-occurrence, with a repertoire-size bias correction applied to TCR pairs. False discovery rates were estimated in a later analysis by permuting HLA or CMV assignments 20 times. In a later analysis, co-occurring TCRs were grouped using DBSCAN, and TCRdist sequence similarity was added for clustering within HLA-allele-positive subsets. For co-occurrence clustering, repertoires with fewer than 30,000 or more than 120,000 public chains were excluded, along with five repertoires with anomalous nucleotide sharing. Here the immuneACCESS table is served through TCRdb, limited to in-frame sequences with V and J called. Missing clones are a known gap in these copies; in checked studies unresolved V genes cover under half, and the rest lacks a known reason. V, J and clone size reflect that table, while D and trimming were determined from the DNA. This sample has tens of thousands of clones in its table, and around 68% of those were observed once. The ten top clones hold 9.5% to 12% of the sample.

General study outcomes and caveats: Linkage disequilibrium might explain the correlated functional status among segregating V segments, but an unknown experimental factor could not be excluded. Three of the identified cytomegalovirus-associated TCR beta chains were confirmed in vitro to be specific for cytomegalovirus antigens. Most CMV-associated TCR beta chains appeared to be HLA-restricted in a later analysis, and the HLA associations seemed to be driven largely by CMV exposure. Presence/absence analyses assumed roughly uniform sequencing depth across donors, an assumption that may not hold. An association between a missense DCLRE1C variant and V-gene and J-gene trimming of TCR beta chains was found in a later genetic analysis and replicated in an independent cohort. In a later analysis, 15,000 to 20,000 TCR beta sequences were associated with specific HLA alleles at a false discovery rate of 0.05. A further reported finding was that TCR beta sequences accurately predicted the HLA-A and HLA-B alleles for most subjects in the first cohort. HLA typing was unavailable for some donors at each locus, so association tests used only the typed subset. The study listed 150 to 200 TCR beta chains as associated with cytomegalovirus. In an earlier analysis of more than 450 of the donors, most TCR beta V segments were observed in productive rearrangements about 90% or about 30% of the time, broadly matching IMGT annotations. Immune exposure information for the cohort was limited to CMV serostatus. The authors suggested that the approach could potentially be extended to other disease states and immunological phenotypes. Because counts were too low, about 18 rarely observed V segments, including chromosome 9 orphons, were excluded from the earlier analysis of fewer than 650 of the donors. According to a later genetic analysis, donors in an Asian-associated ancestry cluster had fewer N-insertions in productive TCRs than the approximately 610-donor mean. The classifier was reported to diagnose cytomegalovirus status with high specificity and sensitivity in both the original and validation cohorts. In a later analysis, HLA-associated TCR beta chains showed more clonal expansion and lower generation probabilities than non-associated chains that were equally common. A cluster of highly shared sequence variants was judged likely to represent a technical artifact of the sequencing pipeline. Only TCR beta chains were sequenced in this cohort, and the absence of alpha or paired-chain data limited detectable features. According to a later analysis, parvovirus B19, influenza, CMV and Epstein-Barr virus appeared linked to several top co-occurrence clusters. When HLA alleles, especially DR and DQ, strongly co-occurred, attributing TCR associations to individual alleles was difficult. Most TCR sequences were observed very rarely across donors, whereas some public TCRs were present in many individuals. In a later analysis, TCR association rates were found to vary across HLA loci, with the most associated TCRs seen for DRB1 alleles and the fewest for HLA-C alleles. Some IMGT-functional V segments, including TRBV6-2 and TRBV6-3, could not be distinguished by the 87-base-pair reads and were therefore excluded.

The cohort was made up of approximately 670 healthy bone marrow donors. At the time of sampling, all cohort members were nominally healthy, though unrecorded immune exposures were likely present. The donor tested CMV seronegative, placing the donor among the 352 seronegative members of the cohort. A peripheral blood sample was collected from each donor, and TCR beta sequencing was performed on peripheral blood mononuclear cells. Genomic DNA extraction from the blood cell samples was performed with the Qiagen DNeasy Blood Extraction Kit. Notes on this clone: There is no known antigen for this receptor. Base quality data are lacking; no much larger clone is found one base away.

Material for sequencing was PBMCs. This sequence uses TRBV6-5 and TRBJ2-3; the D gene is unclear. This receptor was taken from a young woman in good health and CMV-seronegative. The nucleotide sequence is TGTGCCAGCAGTTACTCCCTTAGAGATACGCAGTATTTT. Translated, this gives CASSYSLRDTQYF.